This T cell receptor (beta chain) was sequenced in a study of blood T cell repertoires in COVID-19. Overall study context: Samples came from the United States, Italy and Spain, spanning acute and convalescent COVID-19. PBMCs, B-cell-depleted T cells, or T cells were the source of the cDNA or gDNA that made up the material.

This CDR3 comprises 15 residues. V shed 0 bases and J shed 0 bases, with 7 bases lying between them. Germline V lookup: CDR1 SGHKS, CDR2 YYEKEE (reference sequence). Study processing details: Amplifying reference gene primers gave estimates of nucleated cell counts. Only in-frame clones appear in the TCRdb table, and some are missing; sequencing was by immunoSEQ multiplex PCR. V and J calls and clone size come straight from that table; D and trimming were deduced from the DNA. Here the sample spans 120,000 to 150,000 clones, around 87% being singletons. The sequence derives from a woman between 50 and 59 years old with active or convalescent COVID-19. Material: peripheral blood. The chain has TRBV5-5 and TRBJ1-5; D not certain. Here the CDR3 DNA reads TGTGCCAGCAGCTTGGACGGGGATAGCAATCAGCCCCAGCATTTT. It yields the protein CASSLDGDSNQPQHF.